Presented here are 12 T cell receptor beta chains from one specimen sequenced in a study of blood T cell repertoires in COVID-19. Profiled with immunoSEQ multiplex PCR; TCRdb holds only in-frame clones, not every one. Here the sample spans about 190,000 clones, around nine tenths being singletons. Input material: peripheral blood. These receptors were obtained from a man younger than 45 with acute or convalescent COVID-19.

This chain uses TRBV4-2 with TRBJ1-3; 7 bases are a match to TRBD1. The ends lost 2 bases at V and 0 bases at J; junction bases unmatched: 7. Germline V lookup: CDR1 LGHNA, CDR2 YNFKEQ. The CDR3 consists of 17 residues. CDR3 nucleotide sequence: TGTGCCAGCAGCCAAAGACAGGGTGAGGCCTCTGGAAACACCATATATTTT. It yields the protein CASSQRQGEASGNTIYF.

The V and J genes are TRBV3-1 (or the pseudogene TRBV3-2) and TRBJ1-1; D might be TRBD1 (5 bases). With 1 base removed from V and 4 bases from J, the gap between germline ends came to 16 bases. Germline V gives CDR1 LGHDT, CDR2 YNNKEL (reference sequence). The CDR3 consists of 16 residues. The CDR3 coding sequence is TGTGCCAGCAGCCAAGGCCCCCCCACCGGGGGCACTGAAGCTTTCTTT. Translating it yields CASSQGPPTGGTEAFF.

The rearrangement links TRBV27 to TRBJ1-5; no reliable D call. Germline V gives CDR1 MNHEY, CDR2 SMNVEV (reference sequence). CDR3 length equals 14 residues. V was trimmed by 1 base and J by 5 bases, leaving 9 bases between them. CDR3 coding DNA: TGTGCCAGCAGTTTATTGGTCGGGGATCAGCCCCAGCATTTT. Protein: CASSLLVGDQPQHF.

This clone is a singleton in its sample. The chain recombines TRBV6-5 with TRBJ1-2; 8 bases agree with TRBD1. The V gene's germline CDR1 is MNHEY and CDR2 SVGAGI. J gave up 8 bases and V 6 bases, and 11 bases lay outside the gene matches. This CDR3 spans 14 amino acids. The CDR3 nucleotides read TGTGCCAGCAGAGCCCAGGGGGCCCTAAGGGGCTACACCTTC. It yields the protein CASRAQGALRGYTF.

The DNA for the CDR3 is TGTGCCTGGAGTACGAGGGGGACGGACGGGGAGCTGTTTTTT. Translation gives CAWSTRGTDGELFF. The J gene is TRBJ2-2, the V gene TRBV30; tentatively, D is TRBD1 (6 bases). The CDR3 sequence is 14 residues long. V was cut by 2 bases and J by 7 bases, with 14 bases left in between. CDR1 and CDR2 (germline): GTSNPN, SVGIG (reference sequence).

This clone occurred once. The chain links TRBV18 to TRBJ1-2; D is perhaps TRBD1 (5 bases). Germline assignment: CDR1 KGHSH and CDR2 LQKENI. The length of the CDR3 is 17 residues. The germline V and J ends were trimmed by 0 bases and 3 bases, with 17 bases remaining between them. The CDR3 loop reads CASSPPAGSQGYYGYTF. DNA for the CDR3: TGTGCCAGCTCACCACCAGCAGGGTCCCAGGGTTACTATGGCTACACCTTC.

CDR3 amino acids: CAWSVRGGGQPQHF. The CDR3 region has the DNA TGTGCCTGGAGTGTACGGGGCGGGGGGCAGCCCCAGCATTTT. The chain links TRBV30 to TRBJ1-5; possibly TRBD1 for D (5 bases). V was cut by 0 bases and J by 7 bases, with 13 bases left in between. Germline V gives CDR1 GTSNPN, CDR2 SVGIG (reference sequence). The length of the CDR3 is 14 residues. Full variable domain (missing parts from reference TRBV30 and TRBJ1-5): SQTIHQWPATLVQPVGSPLSLECTVEGTSNPNLYWYRQAAGRGLQLLFYSVGIGQISSEVPQNLSASRPQDRQFILSSKKLLLSDSGFYLCAWSVRGGGQPQHFGDGTRLSIL.

This clone has a single count. The chain couples TRBV5-1 to TRBJ1-1; D is unresolved. Per the germline V gene, CDR1 is SGHRS and CDR2 is YFSETQ. Between the trimmed V and J ends, which lost 4 bases and 0 bases, there was a span of 7 bases. This CDR3 is built from 13 residues. CDR3 DNA: TGCGCCAGCAGCCCAGACATGAACACTGAAGCTTTCTTT. Translated: CASSPDMNTEAFF. Using reference TRBV5-1 and TRBJ1-1 for the parts outside the CDR3, the full variable domain is KAGVTQTPRYLIKTRGQQVTLSCSPISGHRSVSWYQQTPGQGLQFLFEYFSETQRNKGNFPGRFSGRQFSNSRSEMNVSTLELGDSALYLCASSPDMNTEAFFGQGTRLTVV.

The chain employs TRBV15 and TRBJ2-3, with 7 positions matching TRBD2. Germline V lookup: CDR1 LNHNV, CDR2 YYDKDF (reference sequence). The CDR3 has 15 residues. The junction had 5 bases not matched to a gene; V was cut back by 1 base and J by 4 bases. CDR3 protein: CATSRVLGGADTQYF. Here the CDR3 DNA reads TGTGCCACCAGCAGAGTTTTGGGAGGGGCAGATACGCAGTATTTT. Filled out from reference TRBV15 and TRBJ2-3, the complete variable domain reads DAMVIQNPRYQVTQFGKPVTLSCSQTLNHNVMYWYQQKSSQAPKLLFHYYDKDFNNEADTPDNFQSRRPNTSFCFLDIRSPGLGDTAMYLCATSRVLGGADTQYFGPGTRLTVL.

The rearrangement links TRBV3-1 (or the pseudogene TRBV3-2) to TRBJ2-1, with a weak D call TRBD1 (6 bases). V gave up 6 bases and J gave up 0 bases, with 12 bases separating them. The CDR3 is 15 residues long. In germline, CDR1 is LGHDT, CDR2 YNNKEL (reference sequence). CDR3 residues: CASSYDRSSYNEQFF. DNA for the CDR3: TGTGCCAGCAGTTACGACAGGTCCTCCTACAATGAGCAGTTCTTC.

CDR3 nucleotide sequence: TGCGCCAGCAGTGAGACGGTGGCACAGAATGAAAAACTGTTTTTT. Its translation: CASSETVAQNEKLFF. J is TRBJ1-4 and V is TRBV10-2, with D uncertain. Deletions cut 2 bases from V and 5 bases from J, with 12 bases between. This CDR3 spans 15 amino acids. Germline V CDR1 and CDR2: WSHSY, SAAADI.

The V and J genes are TRBV19 and TRBJ1-3; TRBD1 might be the D (6 bases). Trimming removed 10 bases at V and 1 base at J, with 14 bases between. This CDR3 has 14 amino acids. CDR1 and CDR2 from the germline V gene are LNHDA and SQIVND (reference sequence). This CDR3 is CATLSRGSGNTIYF. The CDR3 coding sequence is TGTGCCACCCTCTCCAGGGGATCTGGAAACACCATATATTTT.